These T cell receptor beta chains were read from a single sample in a study of esophageal squamous cell carcinoma under preoperative chemotherapy. TCRdb itself ran the PCR reads through MiXCR, one entry per CDR3 protein. The table shows about 18,000 distinct CDR3 sequences, with around 46% occurring only once. This material was acquired from a patient given preoperative chemotherapy. The receptors stem from a human donor with esophageal squamous cell carcinoma. The donor label of this sample is uncertain. Both conserved end residues are part of each CDR3. The order of the fields is CDR3 length, V gene, CDR3 protein.

cdr3_length: 13; v_call: TRBV6-1; cdr3_aa: CASSGTSKGTQYF
cdr3_length: 15; v_call: TRBV7-6; cdr3_aa: CASSPRQGSYNEQFF
cdr3_length: 14; v_call: TRBV7-2; cdr3_aa: CASSLETGNTEAFF
cdr3_length: 20; v_call: TRBV19; cdr3_aa: CASSINMGLAGFSGANVLTF
cdr3_length: 15; v_call: TRBV7-9; cdr3_aa: CASSLVTGFYTEAFF
cdr3_length: 13; v_call: TRBV20-1; cdr3_aa: CSAHRDNPYEQYF
cdr3_length: 17; v_call: TRBV7-2; cdr3_aa: CASSSRDRAFPADTQYF
cdr3_length: 15; v_call: TRBV11-2; cdr3_aa: CASSQRLAEGDTQYF
cdr3_length: 14; v_call: TRBV7-2; cdr3_aa: CASSPEALAGTQYF
cdr3_length: 15; v_call: TRBV6-1; cdr3_aa: CASTGRLAAQETQYF
cdr3_length: 14; v_call: TRBV11-1; cdr3_aa: CASSLVGSGNEQFF
cdr3_length: 16; v_call: TRBV12-3/TRBV12-4; cdr3_aa: CASSLSGRRHTETQYF
cdr3_length: 17; v_call: TRBV10-1; cdr3_aa: CASSELASGSSYNEQFF
cdr3_length: 14; v_call: TRBV7-2; cdr3_aa: CASSRPPNQETQYF
cdr3_length: 14; v_call: TRBV6-1; cdr3_aa: CAGRGLGAKNTQYF
cdr3_length: 13; v_call: TRBV5-3; cdr3_aa: CARSRPGGATQYF
cdr3_length: 14; v_call: TRBV7-2; cdr3_aa: CASSPQVRTGELFF
cdr3_length: 17; v_call: TRBV13; cdr3_aa: CASSFAGHSGGSNEQFF
cdr3_length: 19; v_call: TRBV7-3; cdr3_aa: CASSLRPVGRDDEFNEQFF
cdr3_length: 18; v_call: TRBV7-2; cdr3_aa: CASSLKLQRAPFTDTLYF
cdr3_length: 13; v_call: TRBV6-1; cdr3_aa: CASRFAGADTQYF
cdr3_length: 15; v_call: TRBV5-1; cdr3_aa: CASSLVWGQYNEQFF
cdr3_length: 15; v_call: TRBV19; cdr3_aa: CASSRLAGATDTQYF
cdr3_length: 19; v_call: TRBV7-9; cdr3_aa: CASSYPRRSGGAGQETQYF
cdr3_length: 13; v_call: TRBV27; cdr3_aa: CASSHQQGNEQFF
cdr3_length: 17; v_call: TRBV6-2/TRBV6-3; cdr3_aa: CASSLITSGVGPDTQYF
cdr3_length: 13; v_call: TRBV6-1; cdr3_aa: CASSPRTSYEQYF
cdr3_length: 13; v_call: TRBV7-6; cdr3_aa: CASSTKPNYEQYF
cdr3_length: 16; v_call: TRBV11-3; cdr3_aa: CASCLDKWLAGETQYF
cdr3_length: 15; v_call: TRBV11-3; cdr3_aa: CASSLVAGTGGELFF
cdr3_length: 16; v_call: TRBV7-2; cdr3_aa: CASSLVGLAGYNEQFF
cdr3_length: 14; v_call: TRBV20-1; cdr3_aa: CSASGGTTTYEQYF
cdr3_length: 14; v_call: TRBV12-3/TRBV12-4; cdr3_aa: CASSLSSRESEQFF
cdr3_length: 15; v_call: TRBV12-3/TRBV12-4; cdr3_aa: CASSSLDRGEETQYF
cdr3_length: 14; v_call: TRBV6-1; cdr3_aa: CASTLAGGTDTQYF
cdr3_length: 15; v_call: TRBV7-6; cdr3_aa: CVRSFPAVNTGTQYF
cdr3_length: 12; v_call: TRBV5-4; cdr3_aa: CAGGRDPDTQYF
cdr3_length: 18; v_call: TRBV7-3; cdr3_aa: CASSASGTSGGWADTQYF
cdr3_length: 15; v_call: TRBV10-2; cdr3_aa: CASNHVLTSGNEQFF
cdr3_length: 13; v_call: TRBV12-3/TRBV12-4; cdr3_aa: CASSFLGANEQFF
cdr3_length: 14; v_call: TRBV6-2/TRBV6-3; cdr3_aa: CAGSPTVNTDKQYF
cdr3_length: 14; v_call: TRBV6-1; cdr3_aa: CASRWGTNQETQYF
cdr3_length: 19; v_call: TRBV7-6; cdr3_aa: CASSLALASAGGPYNEQFF
cdr3_length: 13; v_call: TRBV7-2; cdr3_aa: CASRVARTGEQYF
cdr3_length: 11; v_call: TRBV6-1; cdr3_aa: CASSGRGGYTF
cdr3_length: 15; v_call: TRBV9; cdr3_aa: CASSGGDWIYNEQFF
cdr3_length: 17; v_call: TRBV5-1; cdr3_aa: CASSPGYRPMGTGELFF
cdr3_length: 13; v_call: TRBV6-1; cdr3_aa: CASNLGQYNEQFF
cdr3_length: 16; v_call: TRBV7-9; cdr3_aa: CASSDRDRGVIYGYTF
cdr3_length: 14; v_call: TRBV20-1; cdr3_aa: CSAESDWRGETQYF
cdr3_length: 17; v_call: TRBV12-3/TRBV12-4; cdr3_aa: CASSTNPGTTNPDTQYF
cdr3_length: 17; v_call: TRBV7-6; cdr3_aa: CASSKRGSSGRGDEQFF